This TCR beta chain was documented in a study of Ad26.COV2.S vaccination and SARS-CoV-2 variants. Germline trimming cut 4 bases from V and 1 base from J; bases unmatched to any gene: 7. The CDR3 length is 15 residues. Germline CDR1 SGHRS, CDR2 YFSETQ. Treatment: approximately 18 received Ad26.COV2.S at low or high dose, single or two shots; several received placebo; per-sample allocation not given. Vaccine and placebo recipients were sampled on day 63 after the first injection. Built on an Ad26 vector, the vaccine expressed Wuhan-strain SARS-CoV-2 spike. Libraries were prepared by immunoSEQ multiplex PCR; TCRdb keeps only in-frame clonotypes and omits some of them. The table includes about 410,000 clones, roughly nine tenths detected once.

The sequences come from peripheral blood, collected in a trial of Ad26.COV2.S vaccine versus placebo. The TCR comes from a person between 18 and 65 years old who received the Ad26.COV2.S COVID-19 vaccine or a placebo. The chain joins TRBV5-1 to TRBJ2-5, with TRBD1 identical over 7 bases. CDR3 residues: CASSPLTGPQETQYF. For the CDR3, the DNA is TGCGCCAGCAGCCCCCTGACAGGGCCCCAAGAGACCCAGTACTTC.